This is a list of T cell receptor beta chains from one sample in a study of breast tumors, draining lymph nodes, adjacent tissues. TCRdb independently ran MiXCR on the multiplex PCR reads; one entry per CDR3 protein. The sample contains tens of thousands of distinct CDR3 sequences, roughly 19% of which appear only once. Sequences were obtained from axillary lymph node tissue. All receptors derive from a female donor with breast cancer. Some clones in this sample may be carry-over from other donors' samples. Each CDR3 is given with its conserved first and last residue. D genes are given only for firm matches. Clone size, where shown, is once, few, many, or a class for clones that have expanded.

DNA: TGTGCCAGCAAGGCCCTAGCATTAACTAGCGGGAGGGGACATGAGCAGTTCTTC
CDR3: CASKALALTSGRGHEQFF
J: TRBJ2-1
D: TRBD2
length: 18
size: NA
V: TRBV27

DNA: TGTGCCACCAGCAGAGAATCCACCCCGGCAGGGAGTCAGCCCCAGCATTTT
CDR3: CATSRESTPAGSQPQHF
J: TRBJ1-5
D: NA
length: 17
size: many
V: TRBV15

DNA: TGTGCCAGCAGCTCGCTAGCGAGGGAGACCCAGTACTTC
CDR3: CASSSLARETQYF
J: TRBJ2-5
D: NA
length: 13
size: many
V: TRBV7-2

DNA: TGTGCCACCGGGGGAGGGGGAGCGCGTATCTCGAACACCGGGGAGCTGTTTTTT
CDR3: CATGGGGARISNTGELFF
J: TRBJ2-2
D: NA
length: 18
size: many
V: TRBV10-3

DNA: TGTGCCAGCACCACAGGGACACCCCTCCACTTT
CDR3: CASTTGTPLHF
J: TRBJ1-6
D: NA
length: 11
size: many
V: TRBV27

DNA: TGTGCCATCACCCCTACTAGCGATCACTACGAGCAGTACTTC
CDR3: CAITPTSDHYEQYF
J: TRBJ2-7
D: TRBD2
length: 14
size: many
V: TRBV10-3

DNA: TGTGCCAGCAGGACGACAGGGCAAAGTTTTCGTACCACCTTC
CDR3: CASRTTGQSFRTTF
J: TRBJ1-2
D: TRBD1
length: 14
size: many
V: TRBV11-2

DNA: TGTGCCAGCAGTTTCACAGGGGGCTGGGGTGGCTACACCTTC
CDR3: CASSFTGGWGGYTF
J: TRBJ1-2
D: TRBD1
length: 14
size: many
V: TRBV6-5

DNA: TGTGCCAGCAGCTCCCAGGGGCGTCCTAATGAAAAACTGTTTTTT
CDR3: CASSSQGRPNEKLFF
J: TRBJ1-4
D: NA
length: 15
size: many
V: TRBV7-9

DNA: TGTGCCAGCAGGCCTAGTGGCAGGGGGCTTGGAAACACCATATATTTT
CDR3: CASRPSGRGLGNTIYF
J: TRBJ1-3
D: TRBD1
length: 16
size: few
V: TRBV28

DNA: TGTGCCAGCAGTCCAGGGCCTTTCGAGCAGTACTTC
CDR3: CASSPGPFEQYF
J: TRBJ2-7
D: NA
length: 12
size: many
V: TRBV12-3/TRBV12-4

DNA: TGTGCCAGCAGCCCCTTGGACAGCAATTATGGCTACACCTTC
CDR3: CASSPLDSNYGYTF
J: TRBJ1-2
D: NA
length: 14
size: many
V: TRBV14

DNA: TGCAGTACGCCAGGACTAGCGGGAGGTGAGCAGTACTTC
CDR3: CSTPGLAGGEQYF
J: TRBJ2-7
D: TRBD2
length: 13
size: NA
V: TRBV20-1

DNA: TGTGCCAGCAGCTTTGGGAGCGGGGAAGATACGCAGTATTTT
CDR3: CASSFGSGEDTQYF
J: TRBJ2-3
D: TRBD2
length: 14
size: many
V: TRBV13

DNA: TGTGCCAGCAGCCGGGAGACTAGCAAGCAGTTCTTC
CDR3: CASSRETSKQFF
J: TRBJ2-1
D: TRBD2
length: 12
size: few
V: TRBV3-1

DNA: TGCGCCAGCAGCCAAGAAACAGGGGGCCCTTTAGGGTATGGCTACACCTTC
CDR3: CASSQETGGPLGYGYTF
J: TRBJ1-2
D: TRBD1
length: 17
size: many
V: TRBV4-1

DNA: TGTGCCAGCAGCTTCGTCTCGGACAATGAGCAGTTCTTC
CDR3: CASSFVSDNEQFF
J: TRBJ2-1
D: NA
length: 13
size: many
V: TRBV5-4

DNA: TGCAGTGGGGGGAGGCTACCGACTAAACCTAACCCCTACGAGCAGTACTTC
CDR3: CSGGRLPTKPNPYEQYF
J: TRBJ2-7
D: NA
length: 17
size: many
V: TRBV20-1

DNA: TGTGCCAGCAGCGCAGGCCCGGGACAGGGGGCGGGAAACACCATATATTTT
CDR3: CASSAGPGQGAGNTIYF
J: TRBJ1-3
D: TRBD1
length: 17
size: many
V: TRBV5-8

DNA: TGTGCCAGCAGCTTAGTCCAGGTTCTAGCGGGAGAGGAGTTCTTC
CDR3: CASSLVQVLAGEEFF
J: TRBJ2-1
D: TRBD2
length: 15
size: many
V: TRBV11-2

DNA: TGCAGTGCTAGGGGGTATAGCAATCAGCCCCAGCATTTT
CDR3: CSARGYSNQPQHF
J: TRBJ1-5
D: NA
length: 13
size: many
V: TRBV20-1

DNA: TGTGCCAGCAGCTTAGTAAGTCGCGGGGGCACAGATACGCAGTATTTT
CDR3: CASSLVSRGGTDTQYF
J: TRBJ2-3
D: NA
length: 16
size: many
V: TRBV7-2

DNA: TGTGCCAGCAGCCAGGGGACAGGGCCCGTCATTCAGTACTTC
CDR3: CASSQGTGPVIQYF
J: TRBJ2-4
D: TRBD1
length: 14
size: NA
V: TRBV5-6

DNA: TGTGCCAGCAGCTTAGCAGGGAACTATGGCTACACCTTC
CDR3: CASSLAGNYGYTF
J: TRBJ1-2
D: NA
length: 13
size: many
V: TRBV7-2

DNA: TGTGCCATCAGTGAGTTCACTAGCGGGGCCTCCACAGATACGCAGTATTTT
CDR3: CAISEFTSGASTDTQYF
J: TRBJ2-3
D: TRBD2
length: 17
size: many
V: TRBV10-3

DNA: TGCAGTGCTAGTCGGGGGGCTGGAAACACCATATATTTT
CDR3: CSASRGAGNTIYF
J: TRBJ1-3
D: NA
length: 13
size: many
V: TRBV20-1

DNA: TGTGCCAGCAGTCACGGATTTCACGAGCAGTACTTC
CDR3: CASSHGFHEQYF
J: TRBJ2-7
D: NA
length: 12
size: NA
V: TRBV28

DNA: TGTGCCAGCAGTTTAAGCGGGACCATTAGTGGCTACACCTTC
CDR3: CASSLSGTISGYTF
J: TRBJ1-2
D: NA
length: 14
size: NA
V: TRBV28

DNA: TGCGCCAGCAGCCAAGGGCCTAGCGGGAGCGCGGGGAATGAGCAGTTCTTC
CDR3: CASSQGPSGSAGNEQFF
J: TRBJ2-1
D: TRBD2
length: 17
size: many
V: TRBV4-3

DNA: TGTGCCAGCAGTGGGACGGGAGGGAACATTCAGTACTTC
CDR3: CASSGTGGNIQYF
J: TRBJ2-4
D: TRBD2
length: 13
size: NA
V: TRBV6-1

DNA: TGTGCCAGCAGCTTATCGGTCCACACAGATACGCAGTATTTT
CDR3: CASSLSVHTDTQYF
J: TRBJ2-3
D: NA
length: 14
size: many
V: TRBV7-3

DNA: TGTGCCAGCAGCCACAGGGATTCTAATGAAAAACTGTTTTTT
CDR3: CASSHRDSNEKLFF
J: TRBJ1-4
D: NA
length: 14
size: few
V: TRBV5-4

DNA: TGTGCTAGCAGCTTAGTTTTTATCGGACTAGCGGGAGGGAAGAAGGACACCGGGGAGCTGTTTTTT
CDR3: CASSLVFIGLAGGKKDTGELFF
J: TRBJ2-2
D: TRBD2
length: 22
size: many
V: TRBV7-7

DNA: TGTGCCACCCCGGGACAGGGGGCCTCCTACGAGCAGTACTTC
CDR3: CATPGQGASYEQYF
J: TRBJ2-7
D: TRBD1
length: 14
size: many
V: TRBV24-1

DNA: TGCAGTGCTAGAGATGCGGGACCGGGGAATGAGCAGTTCTTC
CDR3: CSARDAGPGNEQFF
J: TRBJ2-1
D: NA
length: 14
size: many
V: TRBV20-1

DNA: TGTGCCAGCAGGGCGGGAGGGGAAGGAGATACGCAGTATTTT
CDR3: CASRAGGEGDTQYF
J: TRBJ2-3
D: TRBD2
length: 14
size: NA
V: TRBV6-1

DNA: TGTGCCAGCAGGACAGGGGGCCGTGGCTACACCTTC
CDR3: CASRTGGRGYTF
J: TRBJ1-2
D: TRBD1
length: 12
size: many
V: TRBV6-5

DNA: TGTGCCAGCAGTTTACGCCTCGGGACAGGGGGCGCAGGGGGTAACTACGAGCAGTACTTC
CDR3: CASSLRLGTGGAGGNYEQYF
J: TRBJ2-7
D: TRBD1
length: 20
size: many
V: TRBV12-3/TRBV12-4

DNA: TGTGCCAGCAGTTCCCGGGACTGGGAAGAGACCCAGTACTTC
CDR3: CASSSRDWEETQYF
J: TRBJ2-5
D: NA
length: 14
size: many
V: TRBV12-3/TRBV12-4

DNA: TGTGCCAGCACCCCCCAGGGGGGTTCCTACGAGCAGTACTTC
CDR3: CASTPQGGSYEQYF
J: TRBJ2-7
D: NA
length: 14
size: many
V: TRBV2

DNA: TGTGCCAGCGAGCTAGCAGGGTACGAGCAGTACTTC
CDR3: CASELAGYEQYF
J: TRBJ2-7
D: NA
length: 12
size: many
V: TRBV7-2